This is a list of T cell receptor beta chains from one sample in a study of OX40 agonist ivuxolimab in advanced cancers. The repertoire was sequenced with immunoSEQ multiplex PCR; TCRdb's copy has only in-frame clones and lacks some. The data show 15,000 to 20,000 clones, with about nine tenths seen just once and around half held by the top ten. Sequenced material: CD4+ or CD8+ T cells sorted from blood, taken in a trial of the OX40 agonist ivuxolimab. The receptors originated from an adult with an advanced solid tumor such as melanoma, head and neck, liver or kidney cancer. Each CDR3 is given without its conserved first and last residue. A D gene is named only where the DNA matches it firmly.

v_call,d_call,j_call,cdr3_aa
TRBV6-5,-,TRBJ1-2,ASSYGQGFRLLYT
TRBV28,-,TRBJ2-2,ASDFRGGVLGPGELF
TRBV5-4,-,TRBJ2-1,ASSLRDIYNEQF
TRBV4-1,-,TRBJ2-2,ASSQGQEGTGELF
TRBV7-9,TRBD1,TRBJ2-1,ASSSPGQGASEQF
TRBV5-1,TRBD1,TRBJ2-7,ASSWTGYDYEQY
TRBV5-4,-,TRBJ2-2,ASPGARGVGELF
TRBV9,-,TRBJ2-1,ASSGGSYNEQF
TRBV27,TRBD2,TRBJ2-2,ASSLGTSLTGELF
TRBV7-9,-,TRBJ2-3,ASSARGTDTQY
TRBV19,TRBD2,TRBJ2-7,ASSGLATEQY
TRBV4-3,-,TRBJ2-2,ASSQDSRERLWNTGELF
TRBV11-1,-,TRBJ2-1,ASSPGILREQF
TRBV2,TRBD1,TRBJ2-1,ASSDGTGGVNEQF
TRBV4-1,-,TRBJ1-5,ASSQGPGGEQPQH